This T cell receptor (beta chain) stems from a study of beta chain features in type 1 diabetes. About the research overall: Sorted cells numbering approximately 110,000,000 were examined across all samples. General study findings and limits: Compared to healthy donors, patients appeared to have naive, central memory and Treg TCRB repertoires that were more alike. VDJ junctions from patients with type 1 diabetes contained fewer insertions and more deletions. Researchers report that Type 1 diabetes patients had moderately but significantly shorter TCRB CDR3s across all four CD4+ subsets.

This clone was observed a few times. Its antigen is unknown. Sequenced material consisted of expressed TCRB transcripts (all of the isolated RNA was reverse transcribed). The assay was immunoSEQ multiplex PCR, and TCRdb's table has in-frame clones only and misses some. The sample lists tens of thousands of clones, 65% to 80% seen once, with under 2% in the top ten. V lost 6 bases, J lost 7 bases, and 12 bases lay in between. The germline CDR1 and CDR2 sequences are SEHNR and FQNEAQ (reference sequence). The CDR3 contains 13 residues. Sorting that relied on CD45RO/CCR7/CD25/CD127/CD95/CD27 yielded CD4+ naive, central memory, regulatory and stem cell-like memory cells.

What was sequenced was Tregs from blood. This rearrangement joins TRBV7-9 to TRBJ1-4, with D possibly matching TRBD1 (6 bases). This clonotype was sampled from a man under 40 with type 1 diabetes. Some clones in this sample may be carry-over from other donors' samples. The CDR3 DNA reads as TGTGCCAGCAGTCAGGGGTCCAGTGAAAAACTGTTTTTT. This sequence encodes CASSQGSSEKLFF.